The 11 T cell receptor beta chains below come from one sample, sequenced in a study of blood T cells in healthy people across ages. A second PCR, run for about 6 to 11 cycles, used a sample-barcoded 5' primer plus a J-beta primer mix. MiXCR, applied by TCRdb to the 5' RACE reads, yields one record per CDR3 protein. The sample consists of around 850,000 distinct CDR3 sequences, roughly 34% of them appearing once. The material sequenced was blood. The receptors come from a young man in good health.

The chain couples TRBV7-9 to TRBJ2-3; unclear D gene. From germline, CDR1 is SEHNR and CDR2 FQNEAQ (reference sequence). The CDR3 runs 15 residues. Trimming left V 5 bases short and J 2 bases short, with 14 bases between. CDR3 amino acids: CASSPTVGNTDTQYF. The CDR3 DNA reads as TGTGCCAGCAGCCCTACCGTAGGTAACACAGATACGCAGTATTTT.

This clonotype came up many times. J is TRBJ1-2 and V is TRBV9; D gene ambiguous. Germline lookup yields CDR1 SGDLS and CDR2 YYNGEE. The CDR3 has 10 residues. V lost 7 bases to trimming and J lost 4 bases, with 5 bases between them. The CDR3 here is CASGPYGYTF. The DNA of the CDR3 is TGTGCCAGCGGCCCCTATGGCTACACCTTC. The whole variable domain, filled in from reference TRBV9 and TRBJ1-2, reads DSGVTQTPKHLITATGQRVTLRCSPRSGDLSVYWYQQSLDQGLQFLIQYYNGEERAKGNILERFSAQQFPDLHSELNLSSLELGDSALYFCASGPYGYTFGSGTRLTVV.

V usage is TRBV5-6 and J usage is TRBJ2-1; 8 bases line up with TRBD1. V lost 3 bases and J lost 9; bases outside the gene matches: 8. Germline lookup yields CDR1 SGHDT and CDR2 YYEEEE. The CDR3 sequence is 14 residues long. The CDR3 reads CASSSYRGAGEQFF. CDR3 bases: TGTGCCAGCAGCTCGTACAGGGGGGCAGGTGAGCAGTTCTTC.

This clonotype is a singleton in its sample. The chain carries TRBV12-3 or TRBV12-4 and TRBJ2-7, with D possibly matching TRBD1 (5 bases). V shed 3 bases and J shed 0 bases, with 9 bases lying between them. This CDR3 comprises 14 residues. The CDR3 is CASSFQGNSYEQYF. Here the CDR3 DNA reads TGTGCCAGCAGTTTCCAGGGAAACTCCTACGAGCAGTACTTC.

This clonotype was picked up a small number of times. The V call is TRBV6-2 or TRBV6-3, the J call TRBJ2-1; 9 nucleotides line up with TRBD2. This CDR3 is built from 17 residues. J lost 3 bases, V lost 0 bases, and 6 bases had no gene match. Germline V gene data show CDR1 as MNHEY and CDR2 as SVGEGT. The CDR3: CASSYSKASGDYNEQFF. The CDR3 DNA follows: TGTGCCAGCAGTTACTCGAAGGCTAGCGGGGACTACAATGAGCAGTTCTTC.

The chain carries TRBV18 and TRBJ1-1; D perhaps matches TRBD1 (5 bases). In germline, CDR1 is KGHSH, CDR2 LQKENI. With 6 bases removed from V and 4 bases from J, the gap between germline ends came to 12 bases. This CDR3 region has 13 residues. CDR3 sequence (DNA): TGTGCCAGCTCCGCAACAGGTCCCACTGAAGCTTTCTTT. The encoded protein is CASSATGPTEAFF.

This clonotype turned up a few times. The chain joins TRBV7-2 to TRBJ2-6, with D perhaps matching TRBD2 (6 bases). This CDR3 has 16 residues. Germline V gene sequence: CDR1 SGHTA, CDR2 FQGNSA. V was clipped by 6 bases and J by 0 bases, with 12 bases between them. Written as DNA, the CDR3 is TGTGCCAGCAGATCTGGGGGGAGCTCTGGGGCCAACGTCCTGACTTTC. Residues: CASRSGGSSGANVLTF.

In this sample, this clonotype turned up once. This chain connects TRBV28 to TRBJ2-1, with 11 bases matching TRBD1. This CDR3 has 15 residues. Unmatched junction bases numbered 7, after V lost 6 bases and J lost 6 bases. Germline lookup yields CDR1 MDHEN and CDR2 SYDVKM. The CDR3 DNA reads TGTGCCAGCAGGCGGACAGGGGGCTCAGGCAATGAGCAGTTCTTC. The encoded protein is CASRRTGGSGNEQFF.

In its sample, this clonotype was seen a few times. A read error may produce the germline difference seen at one junction end. The chain employs TRBV20-1 and TRBJ2-7; 8 nucleotides align to TRBD2. The germline gives CDR1 DFQATT, CDR2 SNEGSKA (reference sequence). This CDR3 region has 14 residues. The CDR3 DNA sequence: TGCAGTGCCCCCTGGGCGGGGGGCCTCTACGGGCAGTACTTC. Protein product: CSAPWAGGLYGQYF.

The V and J genes are TRBV12-3 or TRBV12-4 and TRBJ1-5; TRBD1 is a possible D gene (5 bases). V was shortened by 5 bases and J by 9 bases, with 11 bases between the two germline ends. The CDR3 has 12 amino acids. The CDR3 DNA reads as TGTGCCAGCAGTGGGGGGTCTCGGCCCCAGCATTTT. Protein product: CASSGGSRPQHF.

V usage is TRBV7-2 and J usage is TRBJ2-7; D tentatively reads TRBD1 or TRBD2 (6 bases each). Germline assignment: CDR1 SGHTA and CDR2 FQGNSA. Trimming cost V 1 base and J 7 bases, with 14 bases left between them. The CDR3 spans 14 residues. For the CDR3, the DNA is TGTGCCAGCAGCTTAGGGGGGGCAGGGAATGAGCAGTACTTC. This gives the protein CASSLGGAGNEQYF.